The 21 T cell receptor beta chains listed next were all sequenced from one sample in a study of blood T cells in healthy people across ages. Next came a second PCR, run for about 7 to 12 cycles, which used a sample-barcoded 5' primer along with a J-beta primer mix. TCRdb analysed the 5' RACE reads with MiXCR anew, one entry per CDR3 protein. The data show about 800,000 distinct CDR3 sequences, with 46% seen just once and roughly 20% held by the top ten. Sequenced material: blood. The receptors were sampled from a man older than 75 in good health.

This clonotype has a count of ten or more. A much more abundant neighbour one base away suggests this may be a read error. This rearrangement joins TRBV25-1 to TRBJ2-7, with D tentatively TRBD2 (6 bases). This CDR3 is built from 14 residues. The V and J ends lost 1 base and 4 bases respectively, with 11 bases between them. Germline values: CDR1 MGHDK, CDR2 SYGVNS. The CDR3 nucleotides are TGTGCCAGCAGTGAATGCGATAGCGGATACGAGCAGTACTTC. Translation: CASSECDSGYEQYF.

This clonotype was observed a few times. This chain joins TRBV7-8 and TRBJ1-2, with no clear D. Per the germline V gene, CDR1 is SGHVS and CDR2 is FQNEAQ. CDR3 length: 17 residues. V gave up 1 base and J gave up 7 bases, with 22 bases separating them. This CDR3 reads CASSLGVSSNLYGGYTF. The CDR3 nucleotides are TGTGCCAGCAGCTTAGGTGTCAGTTCAAACCTCTATGGTGGCTACACCTTC.

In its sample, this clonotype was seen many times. The CDR3 bases are TGCGCCAGCAGCCAAGGATCCAGCGGGAGGGATCATGAGCAGTTCTTC. As protein: CASSQGSSGRDHEQFF. V and J are TRBV4-3 and TRBJ2-1; 10 bases are shared with TRBD2. This CDR3 is built from 16 residues. Germline trimming cut 1 base from V and 8 bases from J; bases unmatched to any gene: 8. Germline CDR1 and CDR2: LGHNA and YSLEER.

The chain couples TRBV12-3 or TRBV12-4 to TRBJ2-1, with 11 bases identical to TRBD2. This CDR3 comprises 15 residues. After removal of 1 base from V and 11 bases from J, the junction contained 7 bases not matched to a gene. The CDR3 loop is CASSLELTSGGQQFF. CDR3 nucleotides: TGTGCCAGCAGTTTAGAGTTAACTAGCGGGGGCCAGCAGTTCTTC.

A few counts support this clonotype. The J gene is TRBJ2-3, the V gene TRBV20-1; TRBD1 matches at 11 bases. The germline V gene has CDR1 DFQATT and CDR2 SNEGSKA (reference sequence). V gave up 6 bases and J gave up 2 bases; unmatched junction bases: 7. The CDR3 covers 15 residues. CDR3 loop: CSASDRGRNTDTQYF. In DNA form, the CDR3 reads TGCAGTGCATCGGACAGGGGGCGAAACACAGATACGCAGTATTTT.

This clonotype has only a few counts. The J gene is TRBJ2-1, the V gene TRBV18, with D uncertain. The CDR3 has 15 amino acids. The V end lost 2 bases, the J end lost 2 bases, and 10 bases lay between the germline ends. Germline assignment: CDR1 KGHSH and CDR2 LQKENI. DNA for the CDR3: TGTGCCAGCTCACCAGTGGCGGATACCTACAATGAGCAGTTCTTC. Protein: CASSPVADTYNEQFF.

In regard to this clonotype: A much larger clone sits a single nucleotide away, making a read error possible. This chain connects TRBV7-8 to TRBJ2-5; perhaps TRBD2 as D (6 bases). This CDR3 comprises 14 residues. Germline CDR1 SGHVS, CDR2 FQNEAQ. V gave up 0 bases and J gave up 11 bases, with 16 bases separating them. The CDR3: CASSLALWGDEQYF. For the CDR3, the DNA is TGTGCCAGCAGCTTAGCACTTTGGGGGGATGAGCAGTACTTC.

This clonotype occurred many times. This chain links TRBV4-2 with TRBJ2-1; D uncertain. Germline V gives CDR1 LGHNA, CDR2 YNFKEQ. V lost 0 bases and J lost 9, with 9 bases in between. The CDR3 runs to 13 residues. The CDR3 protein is CASSQDVVGEQFF. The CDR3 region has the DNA TGTGCCAGCAGCCAAGATGTAGTCGGTGAGCAGTTCTTC.

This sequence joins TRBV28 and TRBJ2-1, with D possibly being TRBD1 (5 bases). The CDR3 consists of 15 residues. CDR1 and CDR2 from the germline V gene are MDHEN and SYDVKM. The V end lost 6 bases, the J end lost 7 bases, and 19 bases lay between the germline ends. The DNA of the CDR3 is TGTGCCAGCAGGCGAATGGGGCGTGAGAGGAATGAGCAGTTCTTC. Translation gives CASRRMGRERNEQFF.

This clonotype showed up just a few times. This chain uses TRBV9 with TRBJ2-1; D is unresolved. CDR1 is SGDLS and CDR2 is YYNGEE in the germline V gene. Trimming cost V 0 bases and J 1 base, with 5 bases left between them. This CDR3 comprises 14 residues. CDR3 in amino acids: CASSVGRSYNEQFF. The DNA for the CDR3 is TGTGCCAGCAGCGTAGGTCGGTCCTACAATGAGCAGTTCTTC.

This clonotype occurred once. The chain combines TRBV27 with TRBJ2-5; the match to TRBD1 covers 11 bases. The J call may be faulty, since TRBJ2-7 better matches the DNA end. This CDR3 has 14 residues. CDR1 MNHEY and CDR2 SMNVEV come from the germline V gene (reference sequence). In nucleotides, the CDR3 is TGTGCCAGCAGTTTCCTGGACAGGGGGCGCGAGCAGTACTTC. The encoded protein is CASSFLDRGREQYF.

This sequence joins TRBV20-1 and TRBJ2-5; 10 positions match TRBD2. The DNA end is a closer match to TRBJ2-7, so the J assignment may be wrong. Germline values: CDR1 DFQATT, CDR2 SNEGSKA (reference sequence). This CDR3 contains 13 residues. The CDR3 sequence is CSALLAGASEQYF. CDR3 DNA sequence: TGCAGTGCCCTCCTAGCGGGAGCCTCCGAGCAGTACTTC.

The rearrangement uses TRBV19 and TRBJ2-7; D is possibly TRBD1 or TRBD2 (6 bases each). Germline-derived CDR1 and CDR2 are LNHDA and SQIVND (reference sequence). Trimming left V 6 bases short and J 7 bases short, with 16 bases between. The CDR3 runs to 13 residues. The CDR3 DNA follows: TGTGCCAGTAGAGGGCGGGGACACAATGAGCAGTACTTC. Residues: CASRGRGHNEQYF. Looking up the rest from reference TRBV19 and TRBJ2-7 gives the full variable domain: DGGITQSPKYLFRKEGQNVTLSCEQNLNHDAMYWYRQDPGQGLRLIYYSQIVNDFQKGDIAEGYSVSREKKESFPLTVTSAQKNPTAFYLCASRGRGHNEQYFGPGTRLTVT.

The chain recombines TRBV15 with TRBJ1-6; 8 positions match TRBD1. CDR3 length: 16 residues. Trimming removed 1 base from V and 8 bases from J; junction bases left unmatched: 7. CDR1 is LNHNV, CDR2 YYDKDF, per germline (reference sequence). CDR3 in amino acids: CATSRGIGQGYSPLHF. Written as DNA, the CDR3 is TGTGCCACCAGCAGAGGGATAGGACAGGGATATTCACCCCTCCACTTT.

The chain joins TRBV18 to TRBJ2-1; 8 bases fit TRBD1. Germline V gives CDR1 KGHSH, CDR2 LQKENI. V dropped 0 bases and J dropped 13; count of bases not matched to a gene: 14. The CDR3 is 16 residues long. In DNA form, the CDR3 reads TGTGCCAGCTCACCACCAACTGGACAGGGTATCGGGACCCAGTTCTTC. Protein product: CASSPPTGQGIGTQFF.

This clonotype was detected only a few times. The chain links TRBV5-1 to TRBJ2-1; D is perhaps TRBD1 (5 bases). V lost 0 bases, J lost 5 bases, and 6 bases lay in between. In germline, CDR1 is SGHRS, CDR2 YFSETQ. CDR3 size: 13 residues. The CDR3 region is CASSLADNNEQFF. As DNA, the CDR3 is TGCGCCAGCAGCTTGGCGGACAACAATGAGCAGTTCTTC.

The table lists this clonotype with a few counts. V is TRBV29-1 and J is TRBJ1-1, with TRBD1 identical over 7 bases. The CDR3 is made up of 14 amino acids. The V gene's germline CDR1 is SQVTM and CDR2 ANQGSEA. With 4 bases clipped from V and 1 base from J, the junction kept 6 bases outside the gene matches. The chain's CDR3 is CSVVSWDRNTEAFF. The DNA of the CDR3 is TGCAGCGTTGTTTCATGGGACAGGAACACTGAAGCTTTCTTT.

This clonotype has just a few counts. CDR3 region: CAISESSGRVDEQYF. DNA of the CDR3: TGTGCCATCAGTGAGTCTAGCGGGAGAGTTGACGAGCAGTACTTC. The rearrangement links TRBV10-3 to TRBJ2-7, with TRBD2 matching 9 bases. In germline, CDR1 is ENHRY, CDR2 SYGVKD. The CDR3 covers 15 residues. The junction had 5 bases not matched to a gene; V was cut back by 0 bases and J by 5 bases.

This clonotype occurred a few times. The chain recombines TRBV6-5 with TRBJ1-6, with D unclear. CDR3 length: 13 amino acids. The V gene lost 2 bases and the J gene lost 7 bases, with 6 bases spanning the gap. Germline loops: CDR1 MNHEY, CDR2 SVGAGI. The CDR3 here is CASSYEMNSPLHF. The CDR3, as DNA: TGTGCCAGCAGTTACGAGATGAATTCACCCCTCCACTTT.

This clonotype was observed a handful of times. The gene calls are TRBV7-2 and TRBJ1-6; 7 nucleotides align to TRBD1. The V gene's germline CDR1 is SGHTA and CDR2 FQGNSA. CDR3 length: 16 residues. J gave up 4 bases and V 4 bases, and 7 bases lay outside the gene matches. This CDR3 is CASSSTGTAYNSPLHF. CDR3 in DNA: TGTGCCAGCAGCTCGACCGGGACAGCTTATAATTCACCCCTCCACTTT. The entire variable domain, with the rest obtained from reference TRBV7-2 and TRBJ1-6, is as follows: GAGVSQSPSNKVTEKGKDVELRCDPISGHTALYWYRQSLGQGLEFLIYFQGNSAPDKSGLPSDRFSAERTGGSVSTLTIQRTQQEDSAVYLCASSSTGTAYNSPLHFGNGTRLTVT.

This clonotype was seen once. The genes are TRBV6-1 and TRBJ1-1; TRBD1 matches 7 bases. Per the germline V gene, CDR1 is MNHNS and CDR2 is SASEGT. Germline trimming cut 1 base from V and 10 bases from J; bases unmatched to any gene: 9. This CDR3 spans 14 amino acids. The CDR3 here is CASSEGLRGDPAFF. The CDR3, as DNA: TGTGCCAGCAGTGAAGGGCTCAGGGGGGACCCAGCTTTCTTT.